The 31 T cell receptor beta chains given below trace back to one sample, sequenced in a study of T-cell memory formation after mild COVID-19. TCRdb re-analysed the 5' RACE reads in MiXCR, keeping a single row per CDR3 protein. The sample contains a few hundred thousand distinct CDR3 sequences, 16% of which appear only once. The specimen sequenced was PBMCs or a T cell subset sorted from them (not recorded which). The receptors were gathered from a man aged 18 to 35 who had mild COVID-19 (a few samples of this study predate the infection). Cell type and time point are not known.

V is TRBV5-1 and J is TRBJ2-2; TRBD1 matches at 7 bases. Germline CDR1 is SGHRS and CDR2 is YFSETQ. This CDR3 has 15 residues. The J segment lost 5 bases and the V segment lost 3 bases, leaving 7 bases of the junction unmatched. CDR3 bases: TGCGCCAGCAGCTATACAGGGGAAGGGACCGGGGAGCTGTTTTTT. This sequence encodes CASSYTGEGTGELFF.

The rearrangement uses TRBV11-2 and TRBJ1-2; tentatively, D is TRBD1 (6 bases). CDR1 and CDR2 (germline): SGHAT, FQNNGV. This CDR3 has 15 residues. V was pared by 4 bases and J by 4 bases, with 16 bases between. The chain's CDR3 is CASSSNRDSLYGYTF. The CDR3 DNA is TGTGCCAGCAGCTCGAACAGGGATTCCCTCTATGGCTACACCTTC.

The sample holds many counts of this clonotype. The rearrangement links TRBV7-2 to TRBJ2-2; no clear D. The CDR3 consists of 12 residues. Germline-derived CDR1 and CDR2 are SGHTA and FQGNSA. V lost 5 bases and J 3 bases, leaving 4 bases between the germline ends. The CDR3 DNA reads as TGTGCCAGCAGCCCGGACACCGGGGAGCTGTTTTTT. Translation gives CASSPDTGELFF.

The chain carries TRBV4-1 and TRBJ2-4, with D hard to call. The CDR3 length is 12 residues. The germline V gene has CDR1 MGHRA and CDR2 YSYEKL. The germline V and J ends were trimmed by 0 bases and 11 bases, with 8 bases remaining between them. CDR3 in amino acids: CASSQDYTLQYF. The CDR3 DNA is TGCGCCAGCAGCCAAGATTATACCCTTCAGTACTTC.

The sample holds many counts of this clonotype. The chain combines TRBV2 with TRBJ2-1; 14 positions agree with TRBD2. V lost 5 bases, J lost 8 bases, and 2 bases stayed unmatched. Germline CDR1 is SNHLY and CDR2 is FYNNEI. The CDR3 totals 14 residues. DNA for the CDR3: TGTGCCAGCAGTTGGACTAGCGGGGGGTATGAGCAGTTCTTC. Residues: CASSWTSGGYEQFF.

The chain is built from TRBV7-2 and TRBJ2-2; D is undetermined. CDR1 and CDR2 from the germline V gene are SGHTA and FQGNSA. There are 17 residues in the CDR3. The V gene lost 2 bases and the J gene lost 8 bases, with 21 bases spanning the gap. The CDR3 reads CASSLIGQASSTGELFF. The CDR3 nucleotides read TGTGCCAGCAGCTTAATTGGGCAGGCTAGTTCAACGGGGGAGCTGTTTTTT.

The rearrangement links TRBV6-2 or TRBV6-3 to TRBJ1-1; D not resolved. Germline V gene data show CDR1 as MNHEY and CDR2 as SVGEGT. The ends were cut back, 4 bases at V and 1 base at J, with 4 bases in the middle. This CDR3 is 12 amino acids long. CDR3 residues: CASSWANTEAFF. The CDR3 coding sequence is TGTGCCAGCAGTTGGGCGAACACTGAAGCTTTCTTT.

The J gene is TRBJ1-2, the V gene TRBV6-1; 7 nucleotides align to TRBD1. The CDR3 spans 13 residues. Trimming removed 7 bases from V and 4 bases from J; junction bases left unmatched: 6. Germline lookup yields CDR1 MNHNS and CDR2 SASEGT. The CDR3 protein is CASNPTGTYGYTF. DNA of the CDR3: TGTGCCAGCAACCCGACAGGGACCTATGGCTACACCTTC.

This clonotype has only a few counts. The chain couples TRBV6-2 or TRBV6-3 to TRBJ2-3, with D tentatively TRBD2 (5 bases). The CDR3 covers 17 residues. Germline V gene lookup returns CDR1 MNHEY and CDR2 SVGEGT. V shed 2 bases and J shed 2 bases, with 17 bases lying between them. The CDR3 sequence: CASSYQHGVETTDTQYF. Written as DNA, the CDR3 is TGTGCCAGCAGTTACCAGCACGGGGTCGAGACCACAGATACGCAGTATTTT.

The V and J genes are TRBV20-1 and TRBJ1-3; D gene uncertain. This CDR3 comprises 11 residues. Per germline, CDR1 DFQATT and CDR2 SNEGSKA (reference sequence). CDR3 in DNA: TGCAGCGCCAGGTCTGGAAACACCATATATTTT. Encoded protein: CSARSGNTIYF.

Only a few counts were recorded for this clonotype. V usage is TRBV9 and J usage is TRBJ2-1, with D possibly TRBD2 on 6 matching bases. This CDR3 region has 16 residues. Trimming removed 4 bases at V and 1 base at J, with 15 bases between. CDR1 SGDLS and CDR2 YYNGEE come from the germline V gene. CDR3 region: CASSPPGGLSYNEQFF. CDR3 DNA sequence: TGTGCCAGCAGCCCGCCCGGGGGTTTGTCCTACAATGAGCAGTTCTTC.

This clonotype was counted many times. This sequence joins TRBV5-5 and TRBJ2-5; D may be TRBD1 or TRBD2 (5 bases each). The CDR3 is 15 amino acids. Germline lookup yields CDR1 SGHKS and CDR2 YYEKEE (reference sequence). V lost 4 bases, J lost 4 bases, and 17 bases lay in between. The CDR3 nucleotides read TGTGCCAGCAGCGTCACGTGGGGGTTGAGAGAGACCCAGTACTTC. It is translated as CASSVTWGLRETQYF.

The chain carries TRBV6-6 and TRBJ2-5; no reliable D call. Trimming took 2 bases from V and 5 from J, leaving 9 bases between them. Germline V gene sequence: CDR1 MNHNY, CDR2 SVGAGI (reference sequence). The CDR3 has 13 residues. Written as DNA, the CDR3 is TGTGCCAGCAGTTACCTCGACTCGGAGACCCAGTACTTC. Translated, it gives CASSYLDSETQYF.

The sample holds a few counts of this clonotype. The chain uses TRBV5-1 and TRBJ2-2; D remains ambiguous. V lost 2 bases and J 5 bases, leaving 13 bases between the germline ends. This CDR3 spans 15 amino acids. The V gene's germline CDR1 is SGHRS and CDR2 YFSETQ. CDR3 amino acids: CASSFSLRQTGELFF. The CDR3, as DNA: TGCGCCAGCAGCTTCAGCCTTCGACAAACCGGGGAGCTGTTTTTT.

This clonotype was seen many times. The rearrangement uses TRBV5-1 and TRBJ2-2, with 12 bases that match TRBD2. Per the germline V gene, CDR1 is SGHRS and CDR2 is YFSETQ. The CDR3 runs to 16 residues. The J segment lost 3 bases and the V segment lost 4 bases, leaving 4 bases of the junction unmatched. This CDR3 is CASSPRLAGDTGELFF. The CDR3 nucleotides are TGCGCCAGCAGCCCCAGACTAGCGGGGGACACCGGGGAGCTGTTTTTT.

This clonotype was seen ten or more times. CDR3 coding DNA: TGCGCCAGCGGACCTCCGGGGAGGCTCGTTGGCTACACCTTC. Amino acids: CASGPPGRLVGYTF. The genes are TRBV5-1 and TRBJ1-2; D is undetermined. The CDR3 is 14 amino acids. From germline, CDR1 is SGHRS and CDR2 YFSETQ. The V end was cut by 7 bases, the J end by 7 bases, with 20 bases between.

The chain recombines TRBV18 with TRBJ2-1; D is unclear. Germline V gene data show CDR1 as KGHSH and CDR2 as LQKENI. V lost 3 bases to trimming and J lost 6 bases, with 6 bases between them. The CDR3 sequence is 12 residues long. The CDR3 bases are TGTGCCAGCTCACCGGCGACCAATGAGCAGTTCTTC. This sequence encodes CASSPATNEQFF.

In its sample, this clonotype was seen a few times. The J gene is TRBJ1-4, the V gene TRBV11-2; D gene uncertain. V was trimmed by 0 bases and J by 10 bases, leaving 12 bases between them. CDR3 length: 14 residues. Germline lookup yields CDR1 SGHAT and CDR2 FQNNGV. The DNA of the CDR3 is TGTGCCAGCAGCTTAGACGCAGCAGGAGGAAAACTGTTTTTT. Its protein is CASSLDAAGGKLFF.

This clonotype was seen more than once but under ten times. The chain uses TRBV27 and TRBJ1-2; TRBD1 matches at 9 bases. CDR1 and CDR2 (germline): MNHEY, SMNVEV (reference sequence). V was clipped by 5 bases and J by 6 bases; unmatched bases: 10. The CDR3 covers 15 residues. The CDR3: CASSRTGGRYDGYTF. The CDR3 nucleotides read TGTGCCAGCAGTCGTACAGGGGGCCGGTATGATGGCTACACCTTC.

The chain joins TRBV12-3 or TRBV12-4 to TRBJ1-6; maybe TRBD1 (6 bases). V gave up 3 bases and J gave up 4 bases, with 10 bases separating them. The CDR3 is 15 residues long. CDR3 region: CASSLKQGYNSPLHF. The CDR3 DNA sequence: TGTGCCAGCAGTTTGAAACAGGGTTATAATTCACCCCTCCACTTT.

The chain links TRBV19 to TRBJ2-2, with unresolved D. V was pared by 2 bases and J by 5 bases, with 9 bases between. The CDR3 is made up of 14 amino acids. The germline V gene encodes CDR1 LNHDA and CDR2 SQIVND (reference sequence). The CDR3 DNA reads as TGTGCCAGTAGTATAATCCAGCAGACCGGGGAGCTGTTTTTT. Its protein is CASSIIQQTGELFF.

This clonotype was counted a few times. The V gene is TRBV4-1, the J gene TRBJ1-2, with 8 bases matching TRBD1. V lost 4 bases to trimming and J lost 8 bases; unmatched junction nucleotides: 9. This CDR3 is 14 amino acids long. Germline assignment: CDR1 MGHRA and CDR2 YSYEKL. CDR3 coding DNA: TGCGCCAGCAGCCGGCCCGGACAGGGAGGCGGCTACACCTTC. This translates into CASSRPGQGGGYTF.

Only a few counts were recorded for this clonotype. DNA of the CDR3: TGTGCCAGCAGCACCGACAGGGGGTCGGATACGCAGTATTTT. Residues: CASSTDRGSDTQYF. The rearrangement links TRBV7-9 to TRBJ2-3, with 9 bases aligning to TRBD1. J was trimmed by 6 bases and V by 5 bases; bases with no gene match: 6. Germline V gene sequence: CDR1 SEHNR, CDR2 FQNEAQ (reference sequence). The CDR3 loop spans 14 amino acids.

The chain employs TRBV4-3 and TRBJ2-3; the D is unclear. V lost 0 bases to trimming and J lost 2 bases, with 15 bases between them. Germline V gene sequence: CDR1 LGHNA, CDR2 YSLEER. CDR3 length equals 17 residues. CDR3 DNA sequence: TGCGCCAGCAGCCAAGATCTGAACTATCGATTCACAGATACGCAGTATTTT. It yields the protein CASSQDLNYRFTDTQYF.

This chain connects TRBV7-2 to TRBJ1-5; a possible D gene is TRBD1 (6 bases). CDR1 is SGHTA and CDR2 is FQGNSA in the germline V gene. The V gene lost 4 bases and the J gene lost 4 bases, with 11 bases spanning the gap. The CDR3 totals 14 residues. This CDR3 reads CASSSETGNQPQHF. The CDR3 nucleotides read TGTGCCAGCAGCTCGGAAACAGGGAATCAGCCCCAGCATTTT.

The chain uses TRBV6-6 and TRBJ1-2, with D perhaps TRBD1 (6 bases). Germline V gives CDR1 MNHNY, CDR2 SVGAGI (reference sequence). The CDR3 is 14 residues long. The ends were cut back, 0 bases at V and 8 bases at J, with 13 bases in the middle. This CDR3 is CASSYSMGARGYTF. In nucleotides, the CDR3 is TGTGCCAGCAGTTACTCGATGGGGGCGCGAGGCTACACCTTC.

Only a few counts were recorded for this clonotype. The CDR3 nucleotides read TGCAGTGCTCCAGACCAGCGCTATGGCTACACCTTC. It translates to CSAPDQRYGYTF. The chain recombines TRBV20-1 with TRBJ1-2, with D uncertain. Germline V gives CDR1 DFQATT, CDR2 SNEGSKA (reference sequence). The CDR3 contains 12 residues. Trimming removed 5 bases at V and 4 bases at J, with 11 bases between.

The rearrangement joins TRBV12-3 or TRBV12-4 to TRBJ2-1; TRBD1 agrees at 9 bases. The CDR3 is 15 residues long. Germline trimming cut 5 bases from V and 5 bases from J; bases unmatched to any gene: 7. Here the CDR3 reads CASSASGQGHNEQFF. Written as DNA, the CDR3 is TGTGCCAGCAGTGCCTCGGGACAGGGACACAATGAGCAGTTCTTC.

The chain employs TRBV12-5 and TRBJ2-2, with D perhaps TRBD1 or TRBD2 (6 bases each). CDR1 is LGHNT and CDR2 is FRNRAP in the germline V gene. This CDR3 region has 16 residues. Trimming removed 7 bases at V and 0 bases at J, with 15 bases between. CDR3 region: CASDPRRGANTGELFF. CDR3 DNA sequence: TGTGCTAGTGATCCCAGGAGGGGGGCGAACACCGGGGAGCTGTTTTTT.

This clonotype was counted a few times. The chain joins TRBV19 to TRBJ2-7; TRBD2 might be the D (5 bases). Germline V CDR1 and CDR2: LNHDA, SQIVND (reference sequence). This CDR3 comprises 14 residues. The V end was cut by 7 bases, the J end by 2 bases, with 15 bases between. The CDR3 spells CASTRARDPYEQYV. The CDR3 DNA sequence: TGTGCCAGTACGAGGGCCAGAGACCCCTACGAGCAGTACGTC.

The chain uses TRBV28 and TRBJ2-1; TRBD2 aligns across 8 bases. Germline assignment: CDR1 MDHEN and CDR2 SYDVKM. The CDR3 has 16 amino acids. Germline trimming cut 6 bases from V and 6 bases from J; bases unmatched to any gene: 13. Here the CDR3 DNA reads TGTGCCAGCAGCCCCATTGGGACTAGTGGGTCCAATGAGCAGTTCTTC. This encodes CASSPIGTSGSNEQFF.